This T cell receptor beta chain originates from a study of blood T cell repertoires in COVID-19. Overall study context: Whether acute or convalescent, the COVID-19 samples came from the United States, Italy and Spain. The cDNA or gDNA used as material had been derived from T cells, B-cell-depleted T cells, or PBMCs.

The germline V and J ends were trimmed by 0 bases and 1 base, with 12 bases remaining between them. The CDR3 length is 16 residues. The germline gives CDR1 SGHAT, CDR2 FQNNGV. TCRdb keeps only in-frame clones here, not all; method: immunoSEQ multiplex PCR. Altogether roughly 280,000 clones are present, approximately 89% being singletons, with the ten largest covering 1.5% to 2%. Participants came from about two dozen US areas, aged about 18 to 89 years. Two negative PCRs, clearance, or symptom resolution had been documented for recovered Cohort 3 donors. This chain connects TRBV11-2 to TRBJ2-5; no clear D. The sample taken for sequencing was PBMCs or T cells enriched from blood (not recorded which). The clonotype comes from a woman aged 60-70 years who had recovered from COVID-19. The CDR3 is CASSLDPRPGQETQYF. In DNA form, the CDR3 reads TGTGCCAGCAGCTTAGACCCCCGACCAGGCCAAGAGACCCAGTACTTC. Combining the CDR3 with reference TRBV11-2 and TRBJ2-5 gives the whole variable domain EAGVAQSPRYKIIEKRQSVAFWCNPISGHATLYWYQQILGQGPKLLIQFQNNGVVDDSQLPKDRFSAERLKGVDSTLKIQPAKLEDSAVYLCASSLDPRPGQETQYFGPGTRLLVL.